This T cell receptor (beta chain) appears in the sequencing data of a study of T-cell reconstitution after alpha-beta-depleted transplantation in children. This CDR3 spans 14 amino acids. Germline lookup yields CDR1 MDHEN and CDR2 SYDVKM. The V segment lost 5 bases and the J segment 3 bases; nucleotides outside the gene matches: 6. Researchers prepared the TCRbeta library using unique molecular identifiers, the study reports. In TCRdb, the PCR reads were re-called with MiXCR into one record per CDR3 protein. The table records about 400,000 distinct CDR3 sequences, roughly 20% of them present only once.

V usage is TRBV28 and J usage is TRBJ1-2; TRBD1 aligns across 7 bases. The sequencing here drew on PBMCs from the stem cell graft donor, taken from the stem cell graft. The source is a human donor who donated a stem cell graft to a child with acute myeloid leukemia. The CDR3 region has the DNA TGTGCCAGCAGTCCCGGGGACAGTGACTATGGCTACACCTTC. Translating it yields CASSPGDSDYGYTF.